Listed below are T cell receptor beta chains from one sample, sequenced in a study of PD-1 blockade in classical Hodgkin lymphoma. The repertoire was sequenced with immunoSEQ multiplex PCR; TCRdb's copy has only in-frame clones and lacks some. The sample carries some 23,000 clones, about 89% recorded once. Input material: CD4+ T cells from blood. The receptors derive from a human donor with classical Hodgkin lymphoma. Both conserved end residues are part of each CDR3. Each record gives: clone size, V gene, J gene, D gene, CDR3 protein, CDR3 DNA. A D gene is named only where the DNA matches it firmly. A row's size may be missing; if present it is once, few, many or a size class.

abundance: -
v_gene: TRBV28
j_gene: TRBJ2-5
d_gene: TRBD1
CDR3aa: CASSSPGQGSRETQYF
CDR3nt: TGTGCCAGCAGTTCACCCGGACAGGGGAGCCGAGAGACCCAGTACTTC

abundance: -
v_gene: TRBV7-9
j_gene: TRBJ1-2
d_gene: TRBD1
CDR3aa: CASSNRGDHGYTF
CDR3nt: TGTGCCAGCAGCAACAGGGGGGATCATGGCTACACCTTC

abundance: once
v_gene: TRBV4-3
j_gene: TRBJ2-3
d_gene: -
CDR3aa: CASSQEGTRLPDTQYF
CDR3nt: TGCGCCAGCAGCCAAGAGGGGACCCGCCTCCCAGATACGCAGTATTTT

abundance: -
v_gene: TRBV9
j_gene: TRBJ2-7
d_gene: TRBD1
CDR3aa: CASSDVLKDRIRGQYF
CDR3nt: TGTGCCAGCAGTGATGTCCTTAAGGACAGGATACGAGGGCAGTACTTC

abundance: -
v_gene: TRBV27
j_gene: TRBJ1-2
d_gene: -
CDR3aa: CASSFQADLGYTF
CDR3nt: TGTGCCAGCAGTTTCCAGGCAGACTTGGGCTACACCTTC

abundance: -
v_gene: TRBV18
j_gene: TRBJ2-5
d_gene: -
CDR3aa: CASSPRGGVETQYF
CDR3nt: TGTGCCAGCTCACCACGTGGAGGGGTAGAGACCCAGTACTTC

abundance: -
v_gene: TRBV19
j_gene: TRBJ2-2
d_gene: -
CDR3aa: CASSIHSPNLGAGELFF
CDR3nt: TGTGCCAGTAGTATACATTCACCCAACCTAGGGGCCGGGGAGCTGTTTTTT

abundance: -
v_gene: TRBV2
j_gene: TRBJ2-7
d_gene: TRBD1
CDR3aa: CASRETGGTYEQYF
CDR3nt: TGTGCCAGCAGAGAGACAGGGGGTACGTACGAGCAGTACTTC

abundance: -
v_gene: TRBV10-3
j_gene: TRBJ2-2
d_gene: -
CDR3aa: CAITRTENTGELFF
CDR3nt: TGTGCCATCACCCGGACAGAGAACACCGGGGAGCTGTTTTTT

abundance: -
v_gene: TRBV10-3
j_gene: TRBJ1-6
d_gene: -
CDR3aa: CAISDPLGWNSPLHF
CDR3nt: TGTGCCATCAGTGATCCATTAGGGTGGAATTCACCCCTCCACTTT

abundance: -
v_gene: TRBV20-1
j_gene: TRBJ2-5
d_gene: -
CDR3aa: CSARQETQYF
CDR3nt: TGCAGTGCTAGACAAGAGACCCAGTACTTC

abundance: -
v_gene: TRBV11-2
j_gene: TRBJ2-7
d_gene: -
CDR3aa: CASSPIAIYEQYF
CDR3nt: TGTGCCAGCAGCCCGATAGCGATCTACGAGCAGTACTTC

abundance: -
v_gene: TRBV21-1
j_gene: TRBJ2-7
d_gene: -
CDR3aa: CASSTRDRVKEYEQYF
CDR3nt: TGTGCCAGCAGCACTAGGGACAGGGTAAAGGAGTACGAGCAGTACTTC

abundance: -
v_gene: TRBV9
j_gene: TRBJ2-5
d_gene: -
CDR3aa: CASSPHERGGTQYF
CDR3nt: TGTGCCAGCAGCCCACATGAAAGGGGGGGGACCCAGTACTTC

abundance: -
v_gene: TRBV4-3
j_gene: TRBJ2-3
d_gene: -
CDR3aa: CASSPRRTDTQYF
CDR3nt: TGCGCCAGCAGCCCGCGGAGGACAGATACGCAGTATTTT

abundance: -
v_gene: TRBV5-1
j_gene: TRBJ2-2
d_gene: TRBD1
CDR3aa: CASKAGGLAGELFF
CDR3nt: TGCGCCAGCAAGGCAGGGGGCCTAGCCGGGGAGCTGTTTTTT

abundance: -
v_gene: TRBV6-5
j_gene: TRBJ2-7
d_gene: TRBD2
CDR3aa: CASSPAGIDEQYF
CDR3nt: TGTGCCAGCAGTCCAGCGGGGATTGACGAGCAGTACTTC

abundance: -
v_gene: TRBV7-2
j_gene: TRBJ2-5
d_gene: -
CDR3aa: CASSLGLPRPQETQYF
CDR3nt: TGTGCCAGCAGCTTAGGTCTCCCGCGGCCCCAAGAGACCCAGTACTTC

abundance: -
v_gene: TRBV7-6
j_gene: TRBJ1-2
d_gene: -
CDR3aa: CASSPAGVGGYTF
CDR3nt: TGTGCCAGCAGCCCCGCGGGCGTTGGAGGCTACACCTTC

abundance: -
v_gene: TRBV7-2
j_gene: TRBJ1-1
d_gene: -
CDR3aa: CASSLEFEVTEAFF
CDR3nt: TGTGCCAGCAGCTTAGAATTCGAGGTAACTGAAGCTTTCTTT

abundance: -
v_gene: TRBV5-1
j_gene: TRBJ1-2
d_gene: TRBD1
CDR3aa: CASSSGDSWTYGYTF
CDR3nt: TGCGCCAGCAGCTCCGGGGACAGTTGGACCTATGGCTACACCTTC

abundance: once
v_gene: TRBV4-1
j_gene: TRBJ1-2
d_gene: TRBD1
CDR3aa: CASSRGQAVNYGYTF
CDR3nt: TGCGCCAGCAGCCGGGGACAGGCGGTTAACTATGGCTACACCTTC

abundance: -
v_gene: TRBV7-9
j_gene: TRBJ2-3
d_gene: TRBD2
CDR3aa: CASSPRFGSGGTDTQYF
CDR3nt: TGTGCCAGCAGCCCCCGTTTTGGTAGCGGGGGGACAGATACGCAGTATTTT

abundance: -
v_gene: TRBV6-6
j_gene: TRBJ2-2
d_gene: -
CDR3aa: CASSSRGVGTGELFF
CDR3nt: TGTGCCAGCAGTTCAAGGGGAGTCGGCACCGGGGAGCTGTTTTTT

abundance: -
v_gene: TRBV28
j_gene: TRBJ2-1
d_gene: -
CDR3aa: CASNGLTVGEQFF
CDR3nt: TGTGCCAGCAACGGACTCACCGTAGGCGAGCAGTTCTTC

abundance: -
v_gene: TRBV18
j_gene: TRBJ2-7
d_gene: -
CDR3aa: CASRSRGIDEQYF
CDR3nt: TGTGCCAGCCGCAGCAGAGGTATCGACGAGCAGTACTTC

abundance: -
v_gene: TRBV19
j_gene: TRBJ2-7
d_gene: TRBD1
CDR3aa: CASKKSAGTVFNEQYF
CDR3nt: TGTGCCAGTAAGAAGTCGGCCGGGACAGTTTTCAACGAGCAGTACTTC

abundance: -
v_gene: TRBV19
j_gene: TRBJ2-7
d_gene: -
CDR3aa: CASSNFGVDEQYF
CDR3nt: TGTGCCAGTAGTAACTTCGGGGTAGACGAGCAGTACTTC

abundance: -
v_gene: TRBV4-2
j_gene: TRBJ1-4
d_gene: -
CDR3aa: CASSQVDIGGAGEKLFF
CDR3nt: TGTGCCAGCAGCCAAGTGGATATCGGGGGAGCGGGTGAAAAACTGTTTTTT

abundance: -
v_gene: TRBV7-2
j_gene: TRBJ2-3
d_gene: TRBD2
CDR3aa: CASSLGTSGIPSTDTQYF
CDR3nt: TGTGCCAGCAGCTTAGGGACTAGCGGAATTCCAAGCACAGATACGCAGTATTTT

abundance: once
v_gene: TRBV29-1
j_gene: TRBJ2-3
d_gene: -
CDR3aa: CSVVVGGQPRDTQYF
CDR3nt: TGCAGCGTTGTGGTGGGAGGTCAACCCCGGGATACGCAGTATTTT

abundance: once
v_gene: TRBV4-1
j_gene: TRBJ2-7
d_gene: TRBD1
CDR3aa: CASRAPGQGLGEQYF
CDR3nt: TGCGCCAGCAGGGCACCGGGACAGGGGCTGGGGGAGCAGTACTTC

abundance: -
v_gene: TRBV30
j_gene: TRBJ1-2
d_gene: -
CDR3aa: CAWSLPGSGYTF
CDR3nt: TGTGCCTGGAGTCTCCCAGGAAGTGGCTACACCTTC

abundance: -
v_gene: TRBV4-3
j_gene: TRBJ1-1
d_gene: -
CDR3aa: CASSQFREGEAFF
CDR3nt: TGCGCCAGCAGCCAATTTAGGGAGGGTGAAGCTTTCTTT

abundance: -
v_gene: TRBV5-4
j_gene: TRBJ1-2
d_gene: -
CDR3aa: CASSLLVPRKNYGYTF
CDR3nt: TGTGCCAGCAGCTTGCTAGTGCCGCGGAAGAACTATGGCTACACCTTC

abundance: -
v_gene: TRBV5-6
j_gene: TRBJ1-1
d_gene: -
CDR3aa: CASSYWTVQSEAFF
CDR3nt: TGTGCCAGCAGTTACTGGACAGTGCAGTCTGAAGCTTTCTTT

abundance: -
v_gene: TRBV11-2
j_gene: TRBJ1-3
d_gene: -
CDR3aa: CASSSPRTDLPIYF
CDR3nt: TGTGCCAGCAGCTCCCCCAGGACAGATTTGCCCATATATTTT

abundance: -
v_gene: TRBV10-2
j_gene: TRBJ1-5
d_gene: -
CDR3aa: CASSERQRDQPQHF
CDR3nt: TGCGCCAGCAGTGAGAGACAGAGGGATCAGCCCCAGCATTTT

abundance: once
v_gene: TRBV7-9
j_gene: TRBJ1-5
d_gene: -
CDR3aa: CASSLAGGTNQPQHF
CDR3nt: TGTGCCAGCAGCTTAGCAGGGGGTACTAATCAGCCCCAGCATTTT

abundance: -
v_gene: TRBV6-1
j_gene: TRBJ2-7
d_gene: -
CDR3aa: CAGSELQGSLSVEQYF
CDR3nt: TGTGCCGGCAGTGAATTACAGGGTTCGTTGAGTGTCGAGCAGTACTTC